This entry describes one T cell receptor beta chain. Its antigen is as yet unknown. This sample stems from a study of cytomegalovirus exposure and HLA in healthy donors. Study-level findings and limits: Several of the most significant clusters appeared linked to common viral pathogens, based on a later analysis. Some TCR beta chains (more than 150 of them) were listed as cytomegalovirus-associated. A missense DCLRE1C variant was associated with V- and J-gene trimming of TCR beta chains in a later analysis, and an independent cohort replicated the association. Through in vitro validation, three CMV-associated chains were shown to be specific for CMV antigens.

V was pared by 5 bases and J by 1 base, with 2 bases of the junction left unmatched. This CDR3 comprises 14 residues. From germline, CDR1 is MNHEY and CDR2 SVGAGI. PCR involved 60 Vbeta and 13 Jbeta primers. The protocol was immunoSEQ multiplex PCR, while the TCRdb copy is restricted to in-frame clones and leaves out a portion. This sample's table has over 100,000 clones. The V call is TRBV6-5, the J call TRBJ2-5; 9 bases match TRBD1. This TCR came from a man between 18 and 35 years old in good health and CMV-seronegative. Source material: PBMCs. The CDR3 sequence is CASSPGQGQETQYF. DNA for the CDR3: TGTGCCAGCAGTCCGGGACAGGGCCAAGAGACCCAGTACTTC.